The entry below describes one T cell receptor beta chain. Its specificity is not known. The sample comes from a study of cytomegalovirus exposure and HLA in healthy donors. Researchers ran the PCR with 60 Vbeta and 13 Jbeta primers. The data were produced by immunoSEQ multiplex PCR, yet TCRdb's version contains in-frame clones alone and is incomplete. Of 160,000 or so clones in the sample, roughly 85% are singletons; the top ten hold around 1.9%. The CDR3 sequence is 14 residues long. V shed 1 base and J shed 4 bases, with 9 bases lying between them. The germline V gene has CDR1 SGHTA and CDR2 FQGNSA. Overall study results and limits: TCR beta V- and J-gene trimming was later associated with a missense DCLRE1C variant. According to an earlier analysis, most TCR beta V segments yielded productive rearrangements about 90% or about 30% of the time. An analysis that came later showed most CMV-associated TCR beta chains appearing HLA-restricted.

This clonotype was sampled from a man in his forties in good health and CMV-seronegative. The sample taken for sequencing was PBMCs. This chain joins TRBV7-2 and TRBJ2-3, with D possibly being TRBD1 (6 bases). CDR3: CASSLGSGADTQYF. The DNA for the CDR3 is TGTGCCAGCAGCTTAGGGTCAGGGGCAGATACGCAGTATTTT.